Below, one T cell receptor beta chain is given with its context. The method was immunoSEQ multiplex PCR; TCRdb's version includes in-frame clones alone and lacks a portion of them. This sample carries about 1.5 million clones, around 95% of them seen once, and the ten largest clones take 1.2%. The study drew all its donors from Caucasian adults living in Nashville, Tennessee. The entry originates in a study of shared clonotypes between healthy human individuals. Study as a whole: The study used three CD4 naive, three CD4 memory, two CD8 naive and one CD8 memory plate per donor.

The source is a man aged 30-40 years in good health. The source material was naive CD4+ T cells sorted from blood. Subset here: CD45RA+ positively selected.

The chain's CDR3 is CASSLMALQETQYF. CDR3 sequence (DNA): TGTGCCAGCAGCTTGATGGCACTCCAAGAGACCCAGTACTTC. V usage is TRBV4-2 and J usage is TRBJ2-5, with D uncertain. CDR3 length: 14 amino acids. V was cut by 5 bases and J by 1 base, with 11 bases left in between. The germline V gene has CDR1 LGHNA and CDR2 YNFKEQ.